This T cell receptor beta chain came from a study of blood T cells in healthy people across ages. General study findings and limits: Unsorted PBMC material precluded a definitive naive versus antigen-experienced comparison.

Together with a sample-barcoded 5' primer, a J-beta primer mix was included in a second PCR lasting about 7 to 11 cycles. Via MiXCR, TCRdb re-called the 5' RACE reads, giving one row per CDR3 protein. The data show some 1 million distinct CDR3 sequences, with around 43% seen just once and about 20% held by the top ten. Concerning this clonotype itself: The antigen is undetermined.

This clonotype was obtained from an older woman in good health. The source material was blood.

The CDR3 reads CASSPPGIAGANEQFF. In nucleotides, the CDR3 is TGTGCCAGCAGCCCCCCCGGGATAGCGGGCGCCAATGAGCAGTTCTTC. V usage is TRBV7-2 and J usage is TRBJ2-1; 7 nucleotides align to TRBD2. Germline V gene lookup returns CDR1 SGHTA and CDR2 FQGNSA. This CDR3 is built from 16 residues. Trimming took 5 bases from V and 6 from J; bases not matched to a gene: 13.